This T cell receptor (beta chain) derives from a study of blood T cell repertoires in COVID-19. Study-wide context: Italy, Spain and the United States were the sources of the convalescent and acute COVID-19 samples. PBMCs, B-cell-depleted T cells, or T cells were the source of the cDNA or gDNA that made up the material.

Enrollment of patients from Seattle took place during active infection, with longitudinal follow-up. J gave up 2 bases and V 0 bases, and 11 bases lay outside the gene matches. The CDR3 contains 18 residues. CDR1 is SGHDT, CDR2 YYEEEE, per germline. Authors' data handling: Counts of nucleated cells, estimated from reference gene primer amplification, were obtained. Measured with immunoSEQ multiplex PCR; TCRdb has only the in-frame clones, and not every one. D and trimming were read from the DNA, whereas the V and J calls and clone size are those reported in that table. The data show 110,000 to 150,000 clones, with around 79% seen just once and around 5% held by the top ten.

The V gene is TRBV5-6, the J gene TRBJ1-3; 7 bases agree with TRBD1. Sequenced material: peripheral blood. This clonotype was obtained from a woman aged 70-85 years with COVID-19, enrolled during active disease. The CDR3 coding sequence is TGTGCCAGCAGCTTGGCCCCAACAGGGGCTGATACTGGAAACACCATATATTTT. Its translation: CASSLAPTGADTGNTIYF.